Listed below are T cell receptor beta chains from one sample, sequenced in a study of CD8 T cells in ankylosing spondylitis. TCRdb reprocessed the 5' RACE reads with MiXCR, giving one entry per CDR3 protein. The sample shows approximately 92,000 distinct CDR3 sequences, about 9% of them seen only once. Sequenced sample: blood, either unsorted or a sorted T cell fraction (not recorded which). The receptors derive from a male donor with ankylosing spondylitis or in good health (not recorded which). CDR3s include the opening cysteine and the closing phenylalanine or tryptophan. Each record gives: CDR3 protein, CDR3 DNA, V gene, clone size, J gene, D gene. A D gene is named only where the DNA matches it firmly. Rows give clone size only sometimes, using once, few, many, or a class for an expanded clone.

CAIRQTSGGAANEQFF	TGTGCCATCAGGCAGACTAGCGGGGGGGCCGCGAATGAGCAGTTCTTC	TRBV10-3	many	TRBJ2-1	TRBD2
CASSLSSGRSEAFF	TGTGCCAGCAGTTTATCATCGGGTCGCTCTGAAGCTTTCTTT	TRBV28	many	TRBJ1-1	-
CASSFIGQGLAKNIQYF	TGTGCCAGCAGCTTCATAGGACAGGGATTAGCCAAAAACATTCAGTACTTC	TRBV13	many	TRBJ2-4	TRBD1
CSARGGQGHNEQFF	TGCAGTGCTAGGGGGGGACAGGGACACAATGAGCAGTTCTTC	TRBV20-1	many	TRBJ2-1	TRBD1
CSARETGQETQYF	TGCAGTGCTAGAGAAACTGGGCAAGAGACCCAGTACTTC	TRBV20-1	many	TRBJ2-5	-
CASSPGTSQSYEQYF	TGTGCCAGCAGTCCAGGGACTAGCCAATCCTACGAGCAGTACTTC	TRBV12-3/TRBV12-4	many	TRBJ2-7	TRBD2
CASSKEETSGVRYRGTQYF	TGTGCCTCCTCCAAAGAGGAGACTAGCGGGGTGAGGTATAGGGGGACCCAGTACTTC	TRBV3-1	few	TRBJ2-5	TRBD2
CASSLALTRTQYF	TGTGCCAGCAGCTTAGCCCTAACTCGGACCCAGTACTTC	TRBV7-8	many	TRBJ2-5	-
CVVTEAFF	TGTGTCGTCACTGAAGCTTTCTTT	TRBV28	-	TRBJ1-1	-
CASSLSARSETQYF	TGTGCCAGCAGCCTATCGGCGCGTTCGGAGACCCAGTACTTC	TRBV7-2	many	TRBJ2-5	-
CASSEGGTARRNEQFF	TGCGCCAGCAGTGAAGGGGGGACAGCTAGGCGCAATGAGCAGTTCTTC	TRBV5-1	many	TRBJ2-1	-
CASSFRLAEGGFTDTQYF	TGTGCCAGCAGTTTCAGGTTGGCCGAGGGGGGATTCACAGATACGCAGTATTTT	TRBV28	many	TRBJ2-3	-
CASSFDRPSPEAFF	TGCGCCAGCAGCTTCGACAGACCGAGCCCTGAAGCTTTCTTT	TRBV5-1	many	TRBJ1-1	-
CASRKDLADSSYNEQFF	TGTGCCAGCAGGAAAGACCTAGCGGATAGCTCCTACAATGAGCAGTTCTTC	TRBV2	many	TRBJ2-1	TRBD2
CASSAPGQGAKTQYF	TGTGCCAGCAGTGCTCCGGGACAGGGGGCGAAGACCCAGTACTTC	TRBV25-1	many	TRBJ2-5	TRBD1
CASSDSFSGANVLTF	TGTGCCAGCAGTGACTCGTTCTCTGGGGCCAACGTCCTGACTTTC	TRBV6-4	-	TRBJ2-6	-
CATSDSRGPMRETQYF	TGTGCCACCAGTGATTCCAGGGGGCCAATGAGGGAGACCCAGTACTTC	TRBV24-1	many	TRBJ2-5	TRBD1
CASSQVTNEQYF	TGTGCCAGCAGCCAAGTGACTAACGAGCAGTACTTC	TRBV3-1	many	TRBJ2-7	-
CASSPRTGDTEAFF	TGTGCCAGCAGTCCCCGGACAGGGGACACTGAAGCTTTCTTT	TRBV3-1	many	TRBJ1-1	TRBD1
CASSVGVGQGNNEQFF	TGTGCCAGCAGCGTAGGGGTGGGACAGGGGAACAATGAGCAGTTCTTC	TRBV9	many	TRBJ2-1	TRBD1
CASSTGHSSYEQYF	TGCGCCAGCAGCACGGGCCATAGCTCCTACGAGCAGTACTTC	TRBV5-1	many	TRBJ2-7	-
CASSFRGSGSTGKNIQYF	TGTGCCAGCAGTTTCCGGGGGTCGGGCTCGACGGGCAAAAACATTCAGTACTTC	TRBV12-3/TRBV12-4	many	TRBJ2-4	-
CASSLTGRRAQETQYF	TGTGCCAGCAGCTTAACCGGCAGGCGAGCCCAAGAGACCCAGTACTTC	TRBV7-2	many	TRBJ2-5	-
CASSYGTSGGNTGELFF	TGCGCCAGCAGCTACGGTACTAGCGGGGGGAACACCGGGGAGCTGTTTTTT	TRBV5-1	many	TRBJ2-2	TRBD2
CASQGGTEAFF	TGTGCCAGCCAGGGCGGTACTGAAGCTTTCTTT	TRBV12-3/TRBV12-4	many	TRBJ1-1	-
CATSRDRVRGSPWFF	TGTGCCACCAGCAGAGATCGGGTCAGGGGTAGTCCGTGGTTTTTT	TRBV15	many	TRBJ2-2	-
CSAGRDRGRGTEAFF	TGCAGTGCTGGCCGGGACAGGGGAAGGGGAACTGAAGCTTTCTTT	TRBV20-1	many	TRBJ1-1	TRBD1
CASSYRDRGGEKLFF	TGCGCCAGCAGCTACCGGGACAGGGGCGGTGAAAAACTGTTTTTT	TRBV5-1	many	TRBJ1-4	TRBD1
CASSYSHRGGHEQYF	TGTGCCAGCAGTTACTCCCATAGGGGAGGCCACGAGCAGTACTTC	TRBV6-5	many	TRBJ2-7	-
CATSDFGTGENKQYF	TGTGCCACCAGTGATTTCGGGACAGGCGAGAATAAGCAGTACTTC	TRBV24-1	many	TRBJ2-7	TRBD1
CSVRTPTGYEQYF	TGCAGCGTCCGAACACCGACAGGCTACGAGCAGTACTTC	TRBV29-1	many	TRBJ2-7	-
CASSLTGEPYEQYF	TGTGCCAGCAGCTTAACGGGGGAGCCCTACGAGCAGTACTTC	TRBV7-6	many	TRBJ2-7	-
CASSQAPSWTGANEQYF	TGTGCCAGCAGCCAAGCCCCTTCTTGGACAGGGGCCAACGAGCAGTACTTC	TRBV3-1	many	TRBJ2-7	TRBD1
CASSFTGAGEKLFF	TGCGCCAGCAGCTTTACGGGGGCAGGAGAAAAACTGTTTTTT	TRBV5-1	few	TRBJ1-4	-
CASSPAGTEYEQYF	TGTGCCAGCAGTCCAGCCGGGACAGAATACGAGCAGTACTTC	TRBV27	many	TRBJ2-7	TRBD1
CASTRTGGTDTQYF	TGCGCCAGCACCCGGACCGGGGGCACAGATACGCAGTATTTT	TRBV5-1	many	TRBJ2-3	-
CASSLRAWGVGEQYF	TGTGCCAGCAGTTTAAGGGCCTGGGGTGTCGGCGAGCAGTACTTC	TRBV27	few	TRBJ2-7	-
CASSLNPGATDTQYF	TGTGCCAGCAGCTTAAATCCCGGGGCCACAGATACGCAGTATTTT	TRBV7-3	-	TRBJ2-3	-
CASSNGEQTGTDTQYF	TGTGCCAGCAGCAACGGGGAACAGACAGGCACAGATACGCAGTATTTT	TRBV21-1	many	TRBJ2-3	-
CASIQQGAHTEAFF	TGTGCCAGTATTCAACAGGGGGCTCACACTGAAGCTTTCTTT	TRBV19	few	TRBJ1-1	TRBD1
CASSGRDEQFF	TGTGCCAGCAGCGGACGTGATGAGCAGTTCTTC	TRBV9	many	TRBJ2-1	-
CASSPDTGELFF	TGCGCCAGCAGCCCAGACACCGGGGAGCTGTTTTTT	TRBV5-1	many	TRBJ2-2	-
CASSGHSPPGDGYTF	TGCGCCAGCAGCGGCCACAGCCCACCAGGGGATGGCTACACCTTC	TRBV5-1	many	TRBJ1-2	-
CATSRAGLAGGGQETQYF	TGTGCCACCAGCAGAGCCGGACTAGCGGGGGGGGGACAAGAGACCCAGTACTTC	TRBV15	many	TRBJ2-5	TRBD2
CASSQGGVRQPQHF	TGTGCCAGCAGCCAAGGAGGGGTGAGGCAGCCCCAGCATTTT	TRBV3-1	many	TRBJ1-5	-
CASSLRGTRVNTGELFF	TGTGCCAGCAGTTTAAGGGGGACTAGGGTGAACACCGGGGAGCTGTTTTTT	TRBV27	few	TRBJ2-2	TRBD2
CSALATSTDTQYF	TGCAGTGCTCTAGCGACTAGCACAGATACGCAGTATTTT	TRBV20-1	many	TRBJ2-3	-
CSVEVRGRRGTEAFF	TGCAGCGTCGAGGTCAGGGGGCGACGTGGCACTGAAGCTTTCTTT	TRBV29-1	many	TRBJ1-1	TRBD1
CSANGISDTQYF	TGCAGTGCTAACGGGATCTCAGATACGCAGTATTTT	TRBV20-1	many	TRBJ2-3	-
CASSQDGAGSSQPQHF	TGCGCCAGCAGCCAAGATGGGGCAGGCAGCAGTCAGCCCCAGCATTTT	TRBV4-1	many	TRBJ1-5	-
CASRAGRGGALDTQYF	TGTGCCAGCAGAGCCGGTCGCGGGGGGGCCCTAGATACGCAGTATTTT	TRBV9	many	TRBJ2-3	TRBD2
CSVEDPGREQETQYF	TGCAGCGTTGAAGATCCGGGCAGGGAGCAAGAGACCCAGTACTTC	TRBV29-1	many	TRBJ2-5	-
CASSPPRTLRGTNEKLFF	TGTGCCAGCTCACCACCCCGGACACTCCGTGGGACTAATGAAAAACTGTTTTTT	TRBV18	many	TRBJ1-4	-
CASSLSGSGELFF	TGTGCCAGCAGCTTATCGGGGTCCGGGGAGCTGTTTTTT	TRBV7-6	many	TRBJ2-2	-